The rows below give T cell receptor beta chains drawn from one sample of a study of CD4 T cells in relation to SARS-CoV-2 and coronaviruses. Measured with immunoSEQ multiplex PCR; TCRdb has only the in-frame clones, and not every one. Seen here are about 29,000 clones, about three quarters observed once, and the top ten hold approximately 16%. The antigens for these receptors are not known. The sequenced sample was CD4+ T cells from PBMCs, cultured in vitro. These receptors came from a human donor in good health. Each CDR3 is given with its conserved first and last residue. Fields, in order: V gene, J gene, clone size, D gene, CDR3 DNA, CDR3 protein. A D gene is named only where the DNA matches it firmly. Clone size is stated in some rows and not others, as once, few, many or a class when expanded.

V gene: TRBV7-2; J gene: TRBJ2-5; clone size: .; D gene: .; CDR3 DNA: TGTGCCAGCGGGTTCGCCGGAGAAGAGACCCAGTACTTC; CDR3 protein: CASGFAGEETQYF
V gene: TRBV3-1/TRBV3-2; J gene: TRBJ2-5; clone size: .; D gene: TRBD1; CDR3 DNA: TGTGCCAGCAGCCAGGAACCGACAGGGTCATCGACCCAGTACTTC; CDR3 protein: CASSQEPTGSSTQYF
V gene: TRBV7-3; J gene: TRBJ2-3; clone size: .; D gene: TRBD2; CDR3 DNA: TGTGCCAGCAGCCAACACACAATTCCTAGCGGGAGGGTCGCTAGAACAGATACGCAGTATTTT; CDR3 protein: CASSQHTIPSGRVARTDTQYF
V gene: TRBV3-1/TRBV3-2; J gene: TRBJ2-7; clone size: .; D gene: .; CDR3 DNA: TGTGCCAGCAGCCTAATAAGGGACGAGCAGTACTTC; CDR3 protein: CASSLIRDEQYF
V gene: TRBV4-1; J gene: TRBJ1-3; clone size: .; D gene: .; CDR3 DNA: TGCGCCAGCAGCAAGATATTTGGCGGCAGGGCCTCAGGAAACACCATATATTTT; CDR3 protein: CASSKIFGGRASGNTIYF
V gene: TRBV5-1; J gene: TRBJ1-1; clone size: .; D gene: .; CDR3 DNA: TGCGCCAGCAGCCCTGGGGGGGTCACTGAAGCTTTCTTT; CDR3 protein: CASSPGGVTEAFF
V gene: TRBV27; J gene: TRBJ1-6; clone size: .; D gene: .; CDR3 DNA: TGTGCCAGCAGTTTATCAGGGCCAAAAGGGAATTCACCCCTCCACTTT; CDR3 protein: CASSLSGPKGNSPLHF
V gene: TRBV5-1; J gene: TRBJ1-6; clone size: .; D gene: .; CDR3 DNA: TGCGCCAGCAGCTTGCAACCCGAGATAGGGCATTCACCCCTCCACTTT; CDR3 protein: CASSLQPEIGHSPLHF
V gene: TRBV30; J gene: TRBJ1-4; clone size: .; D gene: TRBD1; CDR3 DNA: TGTGCCTGGAGTCGCGGCAGGGGGGAAGAAAAACTGTTTTTT; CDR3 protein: CAWSRGRGEEKLFF
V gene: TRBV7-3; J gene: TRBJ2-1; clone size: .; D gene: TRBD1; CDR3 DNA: TGTGCCAGCAGCTTCTCCGGGACAGGTGACAATGAGCAGTTCTTC; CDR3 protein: CASSFSGTGDNEQFF
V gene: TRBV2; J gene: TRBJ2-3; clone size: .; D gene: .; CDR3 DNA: TGTGCCAGCAGTGGGGTACAGGGTTTTTTAGATACGCAGTATTTT; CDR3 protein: CASSGVQGFLDTQYF
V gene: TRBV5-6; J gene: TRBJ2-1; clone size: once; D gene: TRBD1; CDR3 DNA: TGTGCCAGCAGCTTGGAGCATAAGGGACAGGGGGCTAATGAGCAGTTCTTC; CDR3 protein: CASSLEHKGQGANEQFF
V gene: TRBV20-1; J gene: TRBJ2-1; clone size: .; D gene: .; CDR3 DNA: TGCAGTGCCACCCGGAGCGGTGAGCAGTTCTTC; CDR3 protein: CSATRSGEQFF
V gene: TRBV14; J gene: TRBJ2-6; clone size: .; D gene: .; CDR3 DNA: TGTGCCAGCAGCCAAATTCGGATCTCTGGGGCCAACGTCCTGACTTTC; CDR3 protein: CASSQIRISGANVLTF
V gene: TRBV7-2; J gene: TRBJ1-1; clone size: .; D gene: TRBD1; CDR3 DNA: TGTGCCAGCAGCTTAGGTCCAGGGGGTCTCAACACTGAAGCTTTCTTT; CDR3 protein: CASSLGPGGLNTEAFF
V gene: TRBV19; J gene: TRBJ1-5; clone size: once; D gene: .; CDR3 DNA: TGTGCCAGTAGTCCGGTGGGCATTAGAACTAGCAATCAGCCCCAGCATTTT; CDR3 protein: CASSPVGIRTSNQPQHF
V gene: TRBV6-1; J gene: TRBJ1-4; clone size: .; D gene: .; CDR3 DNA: TGTGCCAGCAGTGAACTCAGGGGTCAAAATGAAAAACTGTTTTTT; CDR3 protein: CASSELRGQNEKLFF
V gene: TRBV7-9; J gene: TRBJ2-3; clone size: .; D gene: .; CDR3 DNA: TGTGCCAGCAGCTTAGTATCAGGGCCTAGCACAGATACGCAGTATTTT; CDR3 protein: CASSLVSGPSTDTQYF
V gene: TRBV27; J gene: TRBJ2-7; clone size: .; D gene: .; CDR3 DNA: TGTGCCAGCAGCTCCACGCACCTAGGCTCGATTGGGTACGAGCAGTACTTC; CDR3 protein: CASSSTHLGSIGYEQYF
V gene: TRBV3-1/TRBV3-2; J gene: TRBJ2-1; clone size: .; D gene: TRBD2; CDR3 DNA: TGTGCCAGCAGCCAAGAGACCACGAGGACTAGCGGCAGCTACAATGAGCAGTTCTTC; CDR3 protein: CASSQETTRTSGSYNEQFF
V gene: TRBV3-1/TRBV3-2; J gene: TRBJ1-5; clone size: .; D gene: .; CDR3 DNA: TGTGCCAGCAGCCAAGGTCCATTACATCAGCCCCAGCATTTT; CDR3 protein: CASSQGPLHQPQHF
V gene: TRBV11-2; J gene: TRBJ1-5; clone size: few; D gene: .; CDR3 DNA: TGTGCCAGCAGTTGGGGGGGCAATCAGCCCCAGCATTTT; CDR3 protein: CASSWGGNQPQHF
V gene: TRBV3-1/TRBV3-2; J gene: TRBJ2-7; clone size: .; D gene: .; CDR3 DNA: TGTGCCAGCAGCGGTGCCTTTTACGAGCAGTACTTC; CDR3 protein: CASSGAFYEQYF
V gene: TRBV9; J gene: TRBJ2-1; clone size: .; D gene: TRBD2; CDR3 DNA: TGTGCCAGCAGCGTAGGAATAGCGGGCCCTAGGGGTGAGCAGTTCTTC; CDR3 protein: CASSVGIAGPRGEQFF
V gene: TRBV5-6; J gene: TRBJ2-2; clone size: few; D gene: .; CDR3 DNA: TGTGCCAGCAGCTTTCACGGGGAGCTGTTTTTT; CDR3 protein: CASSFHGELFF
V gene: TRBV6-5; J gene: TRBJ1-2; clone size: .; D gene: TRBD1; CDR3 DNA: TGTGCCAGCAGTTACCGGGACAGCTTCGGAGCCTATGGCTACACCTTC; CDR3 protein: CASSYRDSFGAYGYTF
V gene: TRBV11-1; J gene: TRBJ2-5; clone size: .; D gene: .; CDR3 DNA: TGTGCCAGCAGCTTACGGCCAAGGGGACGGCAAGAGACCCAGTACTTC; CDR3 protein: CASSLRPRGRQETQYF
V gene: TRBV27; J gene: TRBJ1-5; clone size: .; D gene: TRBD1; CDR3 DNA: TGTGCCAGCAGTAATCGGGACAGGCCCTGGGCCCAGCATTTT; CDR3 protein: CASSNRDRPWAQHF
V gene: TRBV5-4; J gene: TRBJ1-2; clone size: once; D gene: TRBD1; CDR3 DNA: TGTGCCAGCAGCAACGGACAGGGGGGCTACACCTTC; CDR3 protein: CASSNGQGGYTF
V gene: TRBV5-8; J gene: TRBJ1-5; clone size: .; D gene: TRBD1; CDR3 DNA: TGTGCCAGCAACCAGGACAGGGGGCCGCGCCAGCCCCAGCATTTT; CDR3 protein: CASNQDRGPRQPQHF
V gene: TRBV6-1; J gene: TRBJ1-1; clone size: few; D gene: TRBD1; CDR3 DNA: TGTGCCAGCAGTGACCGGACAGGGGGGAACACTGAAGCTTTCTTT; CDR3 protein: CASSDRTGGNTEAFF
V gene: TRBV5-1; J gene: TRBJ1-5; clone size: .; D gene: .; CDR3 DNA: TGCGCCAGCAGCTTGGTAGGGGGGAGCAATCAGCCCCAGCATTTT; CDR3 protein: CASSLVGGSNQPQHF
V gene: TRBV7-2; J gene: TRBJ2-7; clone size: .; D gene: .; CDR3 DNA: TGTGCCAGCAGCTATAGGGGCAGGGTCTACGAGCAGTACTTC; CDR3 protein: CASSYRGRVYEQYF
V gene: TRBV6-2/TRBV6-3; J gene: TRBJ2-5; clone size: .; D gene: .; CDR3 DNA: TGTGCCAGCAGTTACTCTGGTATTGGCGGCGAAGAGACCCAGTACTTC; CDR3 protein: CASSYSGIGGEETQYF
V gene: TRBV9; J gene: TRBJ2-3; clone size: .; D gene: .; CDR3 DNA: TGTGCCAGCAGCGTAGAGTTGGGCACAGATACGCAGTATTTT; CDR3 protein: CASSVELGTDTQYF
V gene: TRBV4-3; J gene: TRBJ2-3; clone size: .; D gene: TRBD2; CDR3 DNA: TGCGCCAGCAGCCAAGGGCTAGCGGGGGCCCGGGGAGATACGCAGTATTTT; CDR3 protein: CASSQGLAGARGDTQYF
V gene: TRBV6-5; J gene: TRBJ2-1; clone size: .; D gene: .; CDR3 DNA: TGTGCCAGCAGTTACGGATATATTAGCTCCTACAATGAGCAGTTCTTC; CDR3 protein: CASSYGYISSYNEQFF
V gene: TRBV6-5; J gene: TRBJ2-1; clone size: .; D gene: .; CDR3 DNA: TGTGCCAGCAGTTCATCCTTTGAGAGCTCCTACAATGAGCAGTTCTTC; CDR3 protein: CASSSSFESSYNEQFF
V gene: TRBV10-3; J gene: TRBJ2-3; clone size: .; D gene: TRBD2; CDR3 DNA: TGTGCCATCAGTGAGTTGGGCGGGGGGGCCCCAGATACGCAGTATTTT; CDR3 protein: CAISELGGGAPDTQYF
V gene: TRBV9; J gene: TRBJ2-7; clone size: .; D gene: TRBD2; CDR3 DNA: TGTGCCAGCAGCGTAAGCGGGACCTACGAGCAGTACTTC; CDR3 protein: CASSVSGTYEQYF
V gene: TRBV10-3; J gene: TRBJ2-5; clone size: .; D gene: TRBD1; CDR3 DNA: TGTGCCATCAGACCGGGACAGCAAGAGACCCAGTACTTC; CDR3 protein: CAIRPGQQETQYF
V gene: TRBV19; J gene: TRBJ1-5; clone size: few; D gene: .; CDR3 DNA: TGTGCCAGTAGTCCCCAGGTACTTCAGCCCCAGCATTTT; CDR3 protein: CASSPQVLQPQHF
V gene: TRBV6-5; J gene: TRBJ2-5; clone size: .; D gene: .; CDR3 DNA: TGTGCCAGCAGGATTTCCGGTATAGAGACCCAGTACTTC; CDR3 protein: CASRISGIETQYF